Listed here are 12 T cell receptor beta chains from one sample, sequenced in a study of healthy donors' naive CD4 and CD8 T cells. TCR libraries were built from about 0.55 ug of total RNA by linear amplification. Via MiXCR, TCRdb re-called the reads, giving one row per CDR3 protein. The sample shows approximately 200,000 distinct CDR3 sequences, around 74% of them seen only once. The sequencing sample was made of naive CD4+ and CD8+ T cells sorted from blood, pooled from several donors. Receptors originate from a pool of human donors in good health; the sample pools cells from several healthy donors.

The gene calls are TRBV4-1 and TRBJ2-3; tentative D call: TRBD1 (6 bases). V was clipped by 10 bases and J by 0 bases, with 14 bases between them. CDR1 is MGHRA and CDR2 is YSYEKL in the germline V gene. This CDR3 is built from 14 residues. The CDR3 sequence is CATRTDPSTDTQYF. The CDR3 DNA is TGCGCCACCCGGACAGATCCGAGCACAGATACGCAGTATTTT.

The chain recombines TRBV7-8 with TRBJ2-5, with 8 bases identical to TRBD2. Per the germline V gene, CDR1 is SGHVS and CDR2 is FQNEAQ. The CDR3 is 17 amino acids. V shed 2 bases, J shed 5 bases, and the junction held 13 bases outside the gene matches. The CDR3, as DNA: TGTGCCAGCAGCTTACTAGGTAGCGGGGTCTTGCCGGAGACCCAGTACTTC. As protein: CASSLLGSGVLPETQYF.

The chain joins TRBV15 to TRBJ2-3, with D possibly TRBD2 on 6 matching bases. The CDR3 covers 13 residues. The germline gives CDR1 LNHNV, CDR2 YYDKDF (reference sequence). The V end lost 6 bases, the J end lost 4 bases, and 11 bases lay between the germline ends. This chain's CDR3 is CATRRLGPDTQYF. For the CDR3, the DNA is TGTGCCACCAGGCGACTAGGCCCAGATACGCAGTATTTT.

V usage is TRBV5-4 and J usage is TRBJ2-1; TRBD2 aligns across 14 bases. This CDR3 has 16 residues. With V trimmed by 4 bases and J by 9 bases, 9 bases remained unmatched. The germline V gene has CDR1 SGHNT and CDR2 YYREEE (reference sequence). CDR3 in DNA: TGTGCCAGCAGCGGGGGACTAGCGGGAGCTGGTGGTGAGCAGTTCTTC. Translating gives CASSGGLAGAGGEQFF.

The rearrangement links TRBV20-1 to TRBJ1-6; D is ambiguous. The CDR3 sequence is 14 residues long. Between the trimmed V and J ends, which lost 5 bases and 2 bases, there was a span of 10 bases. CDR1 DFQATT and CDR2 SNEGSKA come from the germline V gene (reference sequence). In DNA form, the CDR3 reads TGCAGTGCTCCCCAGAGCACCTATAATTCACCCCTCCACTTT. As protein: CSAPQSTYNSPLHF.

This clonotype was counted once. One end of the junction varies from germline; a read error may be responsible. The rearrangement joins TRBV19 to TRBJ2-1; the match to TRBD2 covers 8 bases. The CDR3 is 13 amino acids. CDR1 and CDR2 from the germline V gene are LNHDA and SQIVND (reference sequence). The CDR3 DNA reads TGTGCCAGTAGTAGCGGGGGGTACAGTGAGCAGTTCTTC. Its translation: CASSSGGYSEQFF.

The chain employs TRBV29-1 and TRBJ2-7; D ambiguous. V lost 3 bases, J lost 6 bases, and 9 bases lay in between. In germline, CDR1 is SQVTM, CDR2 ANQGSEA. This CDR3 is 11 amino acids long. CDR3 in amino acids: CSVDRSSEQYF. The DNA for the CDR3 is TGCAGCGTTGACAGGAGCAGCGAGCAGTACTTC.

J is TRBJ2-6 and V is TRBV29-1; D is undetermined. The germline gives CDR1 SQVTM, CDR2 ANQGSEA. Trimming took 5 bases from V and 0 from J, leaving 11 bases between them. The CDR3 is 15 amino acids. CDR3 nucleotide sequence: TGCAGCGTTCGGAATTTGGGCTCTGGGGCCAACGTCCTGACTTTC. Its protein is CSVRNLGSGANVLTF.

This clonotype is a singleton in its sample. The genes are TRBV29-1 and TRBJ2-6, with D unclear. Germline V gene lookup returns CDR1 SQVTM and CDR2 ANQGSEA. V shed 1 base and J shed 5 bases, with 0 bases lying between them. This CDR3 has 11 amino acids. The CDR3 DNA sequence: TGCAGCGTTGAAGGGGCCAACGTCCTGACTTTC. The encoded protein is CSVEGANVLTF.

The chain recombines TRBV14 with TRBJ2-5, with 11 bases identical to TRBD2. From germline, CDR1 is SGHDN and CDR2 FVKESK. CDR3 length: 17 residues. V lost 3 bases to trimming and J lost 5 bases; unmatched junction nucleotides: 11. This CDR3 reads CASSQTRLAGLIETQYF. CDR3 DNA sequence: TGTGCCAGCAGCCAGACAAGACTAGCGGGACTAATCGAGACCCAGTACTTC.

This clonotype showed up just a few times. The genes are TRBV6-5 and TRBJ2-1, with TRBD2 matching over 10 bases. CDR1 and CDR2 (germline): MNHEY, SVGAGI. The CDR3 spans 19 residues. The V and J ends lost 6 bases and 0 bases, in that order; junction bases with no gene match: 14. CDR3 sequence: CASRRSRLAGHSSYNEQFF. The CDR3 DNA is TGTGCCAGCAGAAGATCGCGACTAGCGGGCCATAGCTCCTACAATGAGCAGTTCTTC.

This clonotype is a singleton in its sample. V gene TRBV6-5 combines with J gene TRBJ1-3; D uncertain. Germline V gene sequence: CDR1 MNHEY, CDR2 SVGAGI. CDR3 length: 14 residues. The V end lost 3 bases, the J end lost 0 bases, and 6 bases lay between the germline ends. The CDR3 region has the DNA TGTGCCAGCAGTTATAGGATCTCTGGAAACACCATATATTTT. This gives the protein CASSYRISGNTIYF.